In this sample, the clone carrying this T cell receptor (beta chain) turned up many times. The data belong to a study of early T cells in non-severe SARS-CoV-2 infection. Across the whole study: Unsorted whole-blood RNA was sequenced in bulk, leaving chains unpaired.

As part of library construction, unique molecular identifiers were attached to individual cDNA molecules. Using its own MiXCR run on the 5' RACE reads, TCRdb lists one record per CDR3 protein. The data contain some 77,000 distinct CDR3 sequences, more than 4% of them seen just once; the ten biggest clones take up 6.5% to 8%. V was cut by 4 bases and J by 1 base, with 17 bases left in between. Germline loops: CDR1 DFQATT, CDR2 SNEGSKA (reference sequence). The CDR3 spans 15 residues. This sequence was found in an adult who was a healthcare worker with PCR-confirmed SARS-CoV-2 infection or an uninfected control (not recorded which). J is TRBJ2-7 and V is TRBV20-1, with D possibly matching TRBD1 (6 bases). Sequenced here: whole blood, sampled at baseline. The CDR3 region has the DNA TGCAGTGCTATAAGCCGGGACACTGATTCCTACGAGCAGTACTTC. Translating it yields CSAISRDTDSYEQYF.